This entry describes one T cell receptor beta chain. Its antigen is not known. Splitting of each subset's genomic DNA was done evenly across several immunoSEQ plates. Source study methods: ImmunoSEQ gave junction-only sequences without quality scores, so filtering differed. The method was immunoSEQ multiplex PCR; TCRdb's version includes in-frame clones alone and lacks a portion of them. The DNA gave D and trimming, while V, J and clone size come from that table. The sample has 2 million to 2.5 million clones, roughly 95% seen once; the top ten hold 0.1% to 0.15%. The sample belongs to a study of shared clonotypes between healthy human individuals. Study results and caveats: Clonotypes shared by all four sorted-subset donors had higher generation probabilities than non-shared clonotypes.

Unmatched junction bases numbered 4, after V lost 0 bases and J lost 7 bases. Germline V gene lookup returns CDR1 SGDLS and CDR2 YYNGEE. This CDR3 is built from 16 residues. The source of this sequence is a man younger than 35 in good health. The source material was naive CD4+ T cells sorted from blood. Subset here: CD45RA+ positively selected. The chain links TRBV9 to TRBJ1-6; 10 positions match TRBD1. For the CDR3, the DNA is TGTGCCAGCAGCGTAGGACAGGGGGCTGGGAATTCACCCCTCCACTTT. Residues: CASSVGQGAGNSPLHF.